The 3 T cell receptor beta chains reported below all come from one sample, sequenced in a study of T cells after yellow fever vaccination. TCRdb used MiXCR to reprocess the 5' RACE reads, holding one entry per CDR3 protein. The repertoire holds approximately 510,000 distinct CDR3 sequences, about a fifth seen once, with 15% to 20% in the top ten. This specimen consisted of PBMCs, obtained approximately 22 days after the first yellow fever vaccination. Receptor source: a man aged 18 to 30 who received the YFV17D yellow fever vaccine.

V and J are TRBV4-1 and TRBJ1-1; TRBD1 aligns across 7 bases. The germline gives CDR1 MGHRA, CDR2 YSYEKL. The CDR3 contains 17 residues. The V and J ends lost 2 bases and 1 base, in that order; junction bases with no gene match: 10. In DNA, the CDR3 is TGCGCCAGCAGCCAAAGGGACACAGGGGCCCCGAACACTGAAGCTTTCTTT. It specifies CASSQRDTGAPNTEAFF.

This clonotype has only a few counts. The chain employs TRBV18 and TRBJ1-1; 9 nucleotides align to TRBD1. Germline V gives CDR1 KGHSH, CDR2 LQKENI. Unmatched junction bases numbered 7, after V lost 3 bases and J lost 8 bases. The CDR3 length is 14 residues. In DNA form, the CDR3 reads TGTGCCAGCTCACCGCGACAGGGGGAAAGAGAAGCTTTCTTT. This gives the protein CASSPRQGEREAFF.

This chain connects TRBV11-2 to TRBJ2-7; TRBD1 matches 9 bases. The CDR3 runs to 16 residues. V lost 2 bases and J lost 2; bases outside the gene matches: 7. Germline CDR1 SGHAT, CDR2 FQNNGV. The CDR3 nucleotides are TGTGCCAGCAGCTTAACAGGGACAGGGAAGCCCTACGAGCAGTACTTC. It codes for CASSLTGTGKPYEQYF. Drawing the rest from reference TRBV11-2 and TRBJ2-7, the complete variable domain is EAGVAQSPRYKIIEKRQSVAFWCNPISGHATLYWYQQILGQGPKLLIQFQNNGVVDDSQLPKDRFSAERLKGVDSTLKIQPAKLEDSAVYLCASSLTGTGKPYEQYFGPGTRLTVT.